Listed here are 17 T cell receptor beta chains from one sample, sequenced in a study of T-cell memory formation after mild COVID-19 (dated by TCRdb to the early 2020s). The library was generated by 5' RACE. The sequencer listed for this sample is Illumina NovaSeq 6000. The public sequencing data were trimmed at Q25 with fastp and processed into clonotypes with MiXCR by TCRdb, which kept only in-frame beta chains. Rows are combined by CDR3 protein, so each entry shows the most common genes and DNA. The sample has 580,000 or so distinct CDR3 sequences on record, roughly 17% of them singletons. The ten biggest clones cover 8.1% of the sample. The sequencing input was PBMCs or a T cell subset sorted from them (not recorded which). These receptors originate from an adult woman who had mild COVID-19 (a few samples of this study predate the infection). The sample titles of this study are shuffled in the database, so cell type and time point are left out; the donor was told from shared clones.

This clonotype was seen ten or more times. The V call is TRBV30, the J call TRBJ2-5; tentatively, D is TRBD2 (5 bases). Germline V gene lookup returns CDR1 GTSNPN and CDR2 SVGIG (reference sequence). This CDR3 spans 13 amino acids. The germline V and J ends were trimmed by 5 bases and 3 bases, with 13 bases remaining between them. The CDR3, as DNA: TGTGCCTGGGGCGGGCAGTCAAAAGAGACCCAGTACTTC. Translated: CAWGGQSKETQYF.

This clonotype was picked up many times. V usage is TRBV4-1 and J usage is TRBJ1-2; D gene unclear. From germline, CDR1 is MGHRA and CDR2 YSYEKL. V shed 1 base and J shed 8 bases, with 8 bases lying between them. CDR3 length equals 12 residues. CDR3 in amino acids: CASSQATVGYTF. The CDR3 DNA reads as TGCGCCAGCAGCCAAGCGACTGTCGGCTACACCTTC.

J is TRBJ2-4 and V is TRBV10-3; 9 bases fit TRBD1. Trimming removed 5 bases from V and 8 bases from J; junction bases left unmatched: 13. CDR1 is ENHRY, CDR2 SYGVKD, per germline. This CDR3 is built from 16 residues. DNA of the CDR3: TGTGCCATCAGTTCCGGAAGCGGGGACAGGGCCTACATTCAGTACTTC. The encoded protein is CAISSGSGDRAYIQYF.

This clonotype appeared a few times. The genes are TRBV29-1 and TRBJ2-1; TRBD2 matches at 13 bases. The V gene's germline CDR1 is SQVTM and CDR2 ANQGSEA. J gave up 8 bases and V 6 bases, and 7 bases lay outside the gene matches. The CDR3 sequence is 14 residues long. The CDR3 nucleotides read TGCAGCGTCTTGACTAGCGGGAGGTTGGATGAGCAGTTCTTC. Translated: CSVLTSGRLDEQFF.

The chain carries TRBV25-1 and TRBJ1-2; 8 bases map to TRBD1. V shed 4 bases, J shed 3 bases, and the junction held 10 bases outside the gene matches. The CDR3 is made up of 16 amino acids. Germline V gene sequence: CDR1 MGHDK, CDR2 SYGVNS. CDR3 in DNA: TGTGCCAGCAGTGGGGGTAGGACAGGGAGGGACTATGGCTACACCTTC. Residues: CASSGGRTGRDYGYTF.

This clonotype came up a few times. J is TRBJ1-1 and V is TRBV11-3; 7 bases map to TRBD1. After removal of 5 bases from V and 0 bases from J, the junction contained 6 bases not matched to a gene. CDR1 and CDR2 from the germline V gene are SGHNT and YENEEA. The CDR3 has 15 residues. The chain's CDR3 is CASSPPGQMNTEAFF. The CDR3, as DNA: TGTGCCAGCAGCCCCCCGGGACAGATGAACACTGAAGCTTTCTTT.

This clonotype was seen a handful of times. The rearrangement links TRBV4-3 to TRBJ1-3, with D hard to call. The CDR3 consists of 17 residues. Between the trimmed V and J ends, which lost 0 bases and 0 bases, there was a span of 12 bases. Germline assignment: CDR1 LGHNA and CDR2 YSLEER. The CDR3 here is CASSQDNGADSGNTIYF. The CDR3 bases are TGCGCCAGCAGCCAAGATAATGGAGCTGACTCTGGAAACACCATATATTTT.

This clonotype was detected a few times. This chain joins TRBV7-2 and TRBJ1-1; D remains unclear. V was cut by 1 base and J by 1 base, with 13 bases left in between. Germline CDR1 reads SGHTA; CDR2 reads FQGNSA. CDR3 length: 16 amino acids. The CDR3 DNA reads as TGTGCCAGCAGCTTAGAATTCGGCGAGGGGAACACTGAAGCTTTCTTT. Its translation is CASSLEFGEGNTEAFF.

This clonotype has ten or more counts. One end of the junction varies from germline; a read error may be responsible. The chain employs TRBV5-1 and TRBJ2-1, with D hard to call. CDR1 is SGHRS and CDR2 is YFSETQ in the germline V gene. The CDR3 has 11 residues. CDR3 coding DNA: TGTGCCAGCAGCTTGGACAATGAGCAGTTCTTC. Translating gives CASSLDNEQFF. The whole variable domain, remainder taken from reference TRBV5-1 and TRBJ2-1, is KAGVTQTPRYLIKTRGQQVTLSCSPISGHRSVSWYQQTPGQGLQFLFEYFSETQRNKGNFPGRFSGRQFSNSRSEMNVSTLELGDSALYLCASSLDNEQFFGPGTRLTVL.

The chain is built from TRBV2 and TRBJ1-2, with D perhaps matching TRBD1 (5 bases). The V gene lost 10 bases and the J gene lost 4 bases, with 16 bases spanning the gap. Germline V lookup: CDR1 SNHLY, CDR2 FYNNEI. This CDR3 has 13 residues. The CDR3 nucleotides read TGTGCCATCCAAAACGGGGGGAGCTATGGCTACACCTTC. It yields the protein CAIQNGGSYGYTF.

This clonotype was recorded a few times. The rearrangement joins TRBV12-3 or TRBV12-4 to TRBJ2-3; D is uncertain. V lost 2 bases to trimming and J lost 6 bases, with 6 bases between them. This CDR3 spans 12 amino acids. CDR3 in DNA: TGTGCCAGCAGTTTAAGGAAGGATACGCAGTATTTT. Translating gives CASSLRKDTQYF.

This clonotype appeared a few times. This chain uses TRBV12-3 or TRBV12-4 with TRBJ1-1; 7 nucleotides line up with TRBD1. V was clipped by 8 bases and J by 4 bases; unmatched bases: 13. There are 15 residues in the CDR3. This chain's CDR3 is CASSVEGGVGTEAFF. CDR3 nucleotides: TGTGCCAGCTCCGTTGAAGGGGGCGTCGGCACTGAAGCTTTCTTT.

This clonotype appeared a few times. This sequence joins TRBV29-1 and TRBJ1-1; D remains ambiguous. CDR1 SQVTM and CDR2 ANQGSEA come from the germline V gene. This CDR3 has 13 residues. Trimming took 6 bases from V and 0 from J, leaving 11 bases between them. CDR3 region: CSVQIEMNTEAFF. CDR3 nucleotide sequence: TGCAGCGTCCAAATCGAAATGAACACTGAAGCTTTCTTT.

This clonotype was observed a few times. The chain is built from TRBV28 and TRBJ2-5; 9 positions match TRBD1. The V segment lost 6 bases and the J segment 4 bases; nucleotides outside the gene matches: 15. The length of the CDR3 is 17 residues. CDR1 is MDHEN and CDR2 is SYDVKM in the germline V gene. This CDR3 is CASSPLVGTGFPETQYF. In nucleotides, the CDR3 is TGTGCCAGCAGCCCTCTAGTTGGGACAGGGTTTCCAGAGACCCAGTACTTC.

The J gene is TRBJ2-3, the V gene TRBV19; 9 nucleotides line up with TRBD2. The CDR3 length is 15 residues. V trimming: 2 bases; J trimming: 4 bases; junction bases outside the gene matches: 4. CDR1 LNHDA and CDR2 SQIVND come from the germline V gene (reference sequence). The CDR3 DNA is TGTGCCAGTAGTATAAGGCTAGCGGGGCCAGATACGCAGTATTTT. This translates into CASSIRLAGPDTQYF.

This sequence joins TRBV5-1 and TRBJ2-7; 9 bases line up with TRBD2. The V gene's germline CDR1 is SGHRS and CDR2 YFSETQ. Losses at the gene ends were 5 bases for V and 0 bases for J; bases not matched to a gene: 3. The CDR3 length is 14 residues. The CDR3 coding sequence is TGCGCCAGCAGGAATAGCGGGAGCTCCTACGAGCAGTACTTC. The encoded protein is CASRNSGSSYEQYF.

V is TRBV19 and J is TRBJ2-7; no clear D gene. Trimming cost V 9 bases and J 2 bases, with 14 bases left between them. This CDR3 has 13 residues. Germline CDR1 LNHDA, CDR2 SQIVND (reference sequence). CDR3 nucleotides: TGTGCCAGGACCCGTGGGCCCACCTACGAGCAGTACTTC. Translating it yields CARTRGPTYEQYF. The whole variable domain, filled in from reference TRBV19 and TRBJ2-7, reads DGGITQSPKYLFRKEGQNVTLSCEQNLNHDAMYWYRQDPGQGLRLIYYSQIVNDFQKGDIAEGYSVSREKKESFPLTVTSAQKNPTAFYLCARTRGPTYEQYFGPGTRLTVT.